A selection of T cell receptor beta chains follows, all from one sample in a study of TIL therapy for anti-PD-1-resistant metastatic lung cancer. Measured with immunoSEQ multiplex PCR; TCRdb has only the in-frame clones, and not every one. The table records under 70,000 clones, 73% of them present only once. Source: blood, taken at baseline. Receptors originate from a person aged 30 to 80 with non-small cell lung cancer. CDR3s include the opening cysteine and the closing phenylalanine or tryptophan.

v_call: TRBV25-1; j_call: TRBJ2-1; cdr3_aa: CASSGVPNEQFF
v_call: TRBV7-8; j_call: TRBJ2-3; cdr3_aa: CASSLVATRVVDTQYF
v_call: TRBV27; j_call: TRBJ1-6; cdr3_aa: CASHITGMGDSPLHF
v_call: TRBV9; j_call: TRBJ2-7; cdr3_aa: CASSVGEKRGIAYEQYF
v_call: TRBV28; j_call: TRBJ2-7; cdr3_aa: CASSLGQRYEQYF
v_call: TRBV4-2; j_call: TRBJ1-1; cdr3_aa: CASSQDRVVGQGNTEAFF
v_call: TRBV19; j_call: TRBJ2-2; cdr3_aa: CASSKTGNTGELFF
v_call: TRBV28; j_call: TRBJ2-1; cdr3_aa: CASSLPLGGEFF
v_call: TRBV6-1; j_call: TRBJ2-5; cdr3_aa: CASSEARDIETQYF
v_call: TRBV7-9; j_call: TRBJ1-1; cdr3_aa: CASSPRGRDTEAFF
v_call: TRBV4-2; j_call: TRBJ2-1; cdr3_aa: CASSQDLATLQYEQFF
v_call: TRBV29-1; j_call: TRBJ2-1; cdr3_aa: CSVEPSSGRAGEQFF
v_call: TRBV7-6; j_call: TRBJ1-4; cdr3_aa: CASSFQGGTNEKLFF
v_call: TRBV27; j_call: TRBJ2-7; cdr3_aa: CASSLSVLDEQYF
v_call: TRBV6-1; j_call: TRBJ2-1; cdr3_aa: CASRASGGSYNEQFF
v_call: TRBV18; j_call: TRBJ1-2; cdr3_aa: CASSLPDRNYGYTF
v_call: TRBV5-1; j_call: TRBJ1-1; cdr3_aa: CASSLAPPGVGMGEAFF
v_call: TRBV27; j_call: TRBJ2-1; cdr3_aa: CASSLTGGIYNEQFF
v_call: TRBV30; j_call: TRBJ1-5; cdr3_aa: CAWSTGTSNQPQHF
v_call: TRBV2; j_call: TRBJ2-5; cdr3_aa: CASSPMGEGTQYF
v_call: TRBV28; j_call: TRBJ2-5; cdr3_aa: CASTPPAQETQYF
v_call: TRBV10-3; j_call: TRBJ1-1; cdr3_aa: CAISADWWSGNTEAFF
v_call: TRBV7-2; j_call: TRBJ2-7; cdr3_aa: CASSPQSSSYEQYF
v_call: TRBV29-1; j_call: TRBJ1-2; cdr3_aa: CSVGSGSFSGGYTF
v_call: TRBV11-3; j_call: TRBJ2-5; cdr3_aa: CASSPSTGVETQYF
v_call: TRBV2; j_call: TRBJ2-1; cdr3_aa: CASKSRGYNEQFF
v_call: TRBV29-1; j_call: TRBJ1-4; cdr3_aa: CSVEYSGAREKLFF
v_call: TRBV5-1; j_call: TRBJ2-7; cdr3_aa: CASSTGLLPYEQYF
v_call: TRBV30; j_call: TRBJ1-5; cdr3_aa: CAWSVQGQGSNQPQHF